The rows below give T cell receptor beta chains drawn from one sample of a study of Ad26.COV2.S vaccination and SARS-CoV-2 variants. The method was immunoSEQ multiplex PCR; TCRdb's version includes in-frame clones alone and lacks a portion of them. Of 440,000 or so clones listed, 80% to 90% were seen once; the top ten hold under 2%. Source: peripheral blood, taken in a trial of Ad26.COV2.S vaccine versus placebo. The receptors derive from a person between 18 and 65 years old who received the Ad26.COV2.S COVID-19 vaccine or a placebo. CDR3s include the opening cysteine and the closing phenylalanine or tryptophan. A D gene is named only where the DNA matches it firmly. Clone size is given for some rows only: seen once, a few or many times, or a class if the clone is expanded.

. | . | TRBJ1-1 | TRBV4-2 | TGTGCCAGCAGCCAAGTACAGGCGGGGGCTGAAGCTTTCTTT | CASSQVQAGAEAFF
. | . | TRBJ1-4 | TRBV25-1 | TGTGCCAGCAGTGAGGTATTCGGTGAAAAACTGTTTTTT | CASSEVFGEKLFF
. | . | TRBJ1-3 | TRBV14 | TGTGCCAGCAGCCCCGGGGGACCCCGTCGGGCGCGTGGAAACACCATATATTTT | CASSPGGPRRARGNTIYF
TRBD1 | . | TRBJ1-2 | TRBV20-1 | TGCAGTGCTAGTGGGTCAACAGGGGGCGCTAACTATGGCTACACCTTC | CSASGSTGGANYGYTF
TRBD1 | . | TRBJ2-7 | TRBV27 | TGTGCCAGCAGTTTCGGGACAGGGACCTACGAGCAGTACTTC | CASSFGTGTYEQYF
. | . | TRBJ2-3 | TRBV6-5 | TGTGCCAGCAGTTACTCGACCCTGGGCACAGATACGCAGTATTTT | CASSYSTLGTDTQYF
. | . | TRBJ2-5 | TRBV7-2 | TGTGCCAGCAGCTTTCGGCCGCAAGAGACCCAGTACTTC | CASSFRPQETQYF
. | . | TRBJ2-5 | TRBV19 | TGTGCCAGTAGTAGCGGTTGGCAGACCCAGTACTTC | CASSSGWQTQYF
TRBD1 | few | TRBJ2-1 | TRBV7-2 | TGTGCCAGCGGATACCCGGGACAGGGAGGACGAACGCAGTTCTTC | CASGYPGQGGRTQFF
TRBD1 | . | TRBJ1-2 | TRBV15 | TGTGCCACCAGCAGAGATAAGGACAGGGGGGTCTATGGCTACACCTTC | CATSRDKDRGVYGYTF
TRBD1 | . | TRBJ2-7 | TRBV3-1/TRBV3-2 | TGTGCCAGCAGCCAATTGGGGGACAGAACCTACGAGCAGTACTTC | CASSQLGDRTYEQYF
. | . | TRBJ2-4 | TRBV5-1 | TGCGCCAGCAGCCCCCTTACGCGCGGGGTGGGGGAAAACATTCAGTACTTC | CASSPLTRGVGENIQYF
. | . | TRBJ2-1 | TRBV5-4 | TGTGCCAGCAGCTTTGGGGGAAGCTCCTACAATGAGCAGTTCTTC | CASSFGGSSYNEQFF
TRBD1 | . | TRBJ1-2 | TRBV7-3 | TGTGCCAGCAGCTTCGAGCCGGGACAGCTAGAAAACGTTGGTGGCTACACCTTC | CASSFEPGQLENVGGYTF
. | . | TRBJ2-1 | TRBV27 | TGTGCCAGCAGTCCCCGGGGGAGAAACAATGAGCAGTTCTTC | CASSPRGRNNEQFF
. | . | TRBJ1-1 | TRBV14 | TGTGCCAGCAGCTCCCTACCCCGGGAGGCCGCGAACACTGAAGCTTTCTTT | CASSSLPREAANTEAFF
TRBD1 | . | TRBJ2-1 | TRBV19 | TGTGCCAGTAGTATCGGATTGAGGGGGCGAGACAATGAGCAGTTCTTC | CASSIGLRGRDNEQFF
. | . | TRBJ2-7 | TRBV28 | TGTGCCAGCAGTTTAGCAGGGTGGTACGAGCAGTACTTC | CASSLAGWYEQYF
TRBD1 | once | TRBJ1-2 | TRBV6-6 | TGTGCCAGCAGTTACCCAGACAGGGGGCAGGACGTGAGGACCTTC | CASSYPDRGQDVRTF
. | . | TRBJ2-7 | TRBV19 | TGTGCCAGTAGTATGTCACGGACGAACAACGAGCAGTACTTC | CASSMSRTNNEQYF
. | . | TRBJ2-2 | TRBV6-5 | TGTGCCAGCTCGGGACAACCGAACACCGGGGAGCTGTTTTTT | CASSGQPNTGELFF
. | once | TRBJ1-2 | TRBV4-1 | TGCGCCAGCAGCCAAGAAAATGCAACGCCCTATGGCTACACCTTC | CASSQENATPYGYTF